This T cell receptor beta chain comes out of a study of cytomegalovirus exposure and HLA in healthy donors. The primer mix had 60 Vbeta and 13 Jbeta primers. Profiling relied on immunoSEQ multiplex PCR, and the TCRdb table lists in-frame clones only, not all of them. The sample is made up of about 160,000 clones, and the top ten hold 2% to 2.5% of it. Germline values: CDR1 SEHNR, CDR2 FQNEAQ (reference sequence). The CDR3 is 13 residues long. V lost 5 bases and J 8 bases, leaving 13 bases between the germline ends. This receptor was obtained from a man aged 25 to 45 in good health and CMV-seronegative. Sequenced material: PBMCs. The chain links TRBV7-9 to TRBJ2-1, with D perhaps TRBD2 (6 bases). Written as DNA, the CDR3 is TGTGCCAGCAGCCAACCTGGAGGGTATGAGCAGTTCTTC. Its protein product is CASSQPGGYEQFF.